This T cell receptor (beta chain) appears in the sequencing data of a study of CD8+CD57+ T cells in acquired aplastic anemia. Study background: CD4+ and CD8+ cells, once sorted, gave DNA averaging approximately 3 ug.

V lost 1 base and J lost 5; bases outside the gene matches: 2. The CDR3 loop spans 13 amino acids. Per germline, CDR1 SGHDT and CDR2 YYEEEE. As concerns this clonotype: Its antigen is currently unknown.

Findings of the study overall: No significant difference in CD8+ Simpson's diversity was found between patients and controls.

All patients picked for sequencing had shown, by flow cytometry, an expansion of CD8+CD57+ cells. The patients all had a severe acquired aplastic anemia diagnosis. The use of genomic DNA as template underpinned the TCR beta VDJ and CDR3 profiling. A single record per CDR3 protein comes from TCRdb applying MiXCR to the reads. Of about 150,000 distinct CDR3 sequences listed, roughly half are singletons. The chain links TRBV5-6 to TRBJ1-2, with 7 bases aligning to TRBD1. The receptor was derived from a human donor with aplastic anemia. The sequenced material came from sorted CD4+, CD8+, or CD8+CD57+ T cells (not recorded which) from PBMCs. The CDR3 is CASSLTGEYGYTF. CDR3 bases: TGTGCCAGCAGCTTGACAGGGGAATATGGCTACACCTTC.